Sequencing of this TCR beta chain was carried out in a study of CD8+CD57+ T cells in acquired aplastic anemia. Trimming left V 5 bases short and J 8 bases short, with 16 bases between. There are 15 residues in the CDR3. CDR1 and CDR2 (germline): SGHAT, FQNNGV. Individuals selected for sequencing had exhibited CD8+CD57+ cell expansion on flow cytometry. Genomic DNA, serving as template, underwent TCR beta VDJ and CDR3 profiling. TCRdb used MiXCR to reprocess the reads, holding one entry per CDR3 protein. This sample yields 220,000 or so distinct CDR3 sequences, of which over 55% are seen a single time; roughly three fifths belongs to the top ten. In this sample, this clonotype turned up many times.

The clonotype was recovered from a human donor with aplastic anemia. V is TRBV11-2 and J is TRBJ1-6, with a tentative D call TRBD1 (5 bases). The sample was sorted CD4+, CD8+, or CD8+CD57+ T cells (not recorded which) from PBMCs. This CDR3 is CASSRGWDLYSPLHF. CDR3 nucleotide sequence: TGTGCCAGCAGCCGGGGGTGGGACCTTTATTCACCCCTCCACTTT.